This TCR beta chain was observed in a study of T-cell reconstitution after alpha-beta-depleted transplantation in children. This clonotype was picked up a small number of times. Its target is unknown. In germline, CDR1 is SGHRS, CDR2 YFSETQ. This CDR3 is 14 amino acids long. J gave up 6 bases and V 4 bases, and 6 bases lay outside the gene matches. Unique molecular identifiers tagged the TCRbeta library. TCRdb itself ran the PCR reads through MiXCR, one entry per CDR3 protein. The table shows about 980,000 distinct CDR3 sequences, with about 29% occurring only once. The study's findings and limits: Expanded graft clones numbering several hundred reportedly gave rise to alpha-beta T cells about two months after transplant. The origin of high day-60 TCRbeta diversity in some patients lay in surviving recipient T cells and thymic progenitors. Most T-cell counts and diversity one year after the transplant came from T cells that were newly produced.

The V call is TRBV5-1, the J call TRBJ2-2; 7 positions agree with TRBD2. This clonotype was obtained from a boy in the first two years of life who had a stem cell transplant for SCID, so the T cells may come from the graft donor. This specimen consisted of PBMCs, mostly from graft donor cells, obtained 360 days after TCRalphabeta/CD19-depleted stem cell transplant. The CDR3 reads CASSRTSFPGELFF. The CDR3 DNA is TGCGCCAGCAGCCGGACTAGTTTTCCCGGGGAGCTGTTTTTT.